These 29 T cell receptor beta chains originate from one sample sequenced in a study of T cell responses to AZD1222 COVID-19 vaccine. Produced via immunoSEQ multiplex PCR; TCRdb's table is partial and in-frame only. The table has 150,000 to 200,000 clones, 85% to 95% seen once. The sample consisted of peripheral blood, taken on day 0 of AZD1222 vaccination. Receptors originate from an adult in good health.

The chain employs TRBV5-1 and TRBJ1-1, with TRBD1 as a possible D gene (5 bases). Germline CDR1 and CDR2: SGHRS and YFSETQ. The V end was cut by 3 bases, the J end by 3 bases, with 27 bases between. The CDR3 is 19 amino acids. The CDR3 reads CASSWGPGRGWVSDTEAFF. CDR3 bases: TGCGCCAGCAGCTGGGGACCGGGCCGAGGATGGGTGTCGGACACTGAAGCTTTCTTT. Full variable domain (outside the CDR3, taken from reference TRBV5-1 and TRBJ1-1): KAGVTQTPRYLIKTRGQQVTLSCSPISGHRSVSWYQQTPGQGLQFLFEYFSETQRNKGNFPGRFSGRQFSNSRSEMNVSTLELGDSALYLCASSWGPGRGWVSDTEAFFGQGTRLTVV.

CDR3 in amino acids: CASSARPGQGNSPLHF. The CDR3 coding sequence is TGTGCCAGCAGCGCACGCCCGGGACAGGGAAATTCACCCCTCCACTTT. This sequence joins TRBV9 and TRBJ1-6, with TRBD1 matching over 9 bases. Losses at the gene ends were 3 bases for V and 7 bases for J; bases not matched to a gene: 8. This CDR3 region has 16 residues. Germline CDR1 and CDR2: SGDLS and YYNGEE.

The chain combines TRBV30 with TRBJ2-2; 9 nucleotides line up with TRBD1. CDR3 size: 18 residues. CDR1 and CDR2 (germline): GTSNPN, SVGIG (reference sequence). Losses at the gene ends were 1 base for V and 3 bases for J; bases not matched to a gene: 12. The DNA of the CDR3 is TGTGCCTGGAGTGCCCCGGACAGGGGCGGGAGAGACACCGGGGAGCTGTTTTTT. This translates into CAWSAPDRGGRDTGELFF.

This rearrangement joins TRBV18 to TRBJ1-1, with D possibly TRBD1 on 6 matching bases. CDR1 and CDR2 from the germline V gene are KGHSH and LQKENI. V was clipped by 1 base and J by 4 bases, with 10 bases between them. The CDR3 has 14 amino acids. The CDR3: CASSPRQGSTEAFF. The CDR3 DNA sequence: TGTGCCAGCTCACCACGGCAGGGGAGCACTGAAGCTTTCTTT.

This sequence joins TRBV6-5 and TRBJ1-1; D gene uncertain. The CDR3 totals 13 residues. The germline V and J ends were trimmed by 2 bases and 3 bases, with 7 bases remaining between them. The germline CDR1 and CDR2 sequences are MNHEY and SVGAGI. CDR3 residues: CASSYGPHTEAFF. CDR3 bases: TGTGCCAGCAGTTACGGTCCCCACACTGAAGCTTTCTTT.

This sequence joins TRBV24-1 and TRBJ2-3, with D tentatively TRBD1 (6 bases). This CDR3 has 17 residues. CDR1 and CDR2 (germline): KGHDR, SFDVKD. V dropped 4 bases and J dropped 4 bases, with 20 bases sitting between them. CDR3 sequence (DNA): TGTGCCACCAGTGAGCGCTCGGGACAACTCCCCCCAGATACGCAGTATTTT. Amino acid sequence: CATSERSGQLPPDTQYF.

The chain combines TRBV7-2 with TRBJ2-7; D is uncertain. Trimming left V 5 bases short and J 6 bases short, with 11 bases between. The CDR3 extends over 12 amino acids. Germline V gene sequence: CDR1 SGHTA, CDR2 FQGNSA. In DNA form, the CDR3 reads TGTGCCAGCAGCATCATCCGGTTCGAGCAGTACTTC. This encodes CASSIIRFEQYF.

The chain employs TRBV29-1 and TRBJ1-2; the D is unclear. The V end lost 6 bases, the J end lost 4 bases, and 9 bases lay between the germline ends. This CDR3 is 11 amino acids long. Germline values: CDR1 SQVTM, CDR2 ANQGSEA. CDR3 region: CSVDPSYGYTF. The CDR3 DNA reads TGCAGCGTCGACCCCAGCTATGGCTACACCTTC.

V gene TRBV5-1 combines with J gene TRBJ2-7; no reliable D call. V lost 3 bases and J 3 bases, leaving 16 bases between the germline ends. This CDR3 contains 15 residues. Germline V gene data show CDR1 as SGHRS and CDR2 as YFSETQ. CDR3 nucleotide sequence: TGCGCCAGCAGCTCGACACCTCGAAGTCACTACGAGCAGTACTTC. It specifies CASSSTPRSHYEQYF.

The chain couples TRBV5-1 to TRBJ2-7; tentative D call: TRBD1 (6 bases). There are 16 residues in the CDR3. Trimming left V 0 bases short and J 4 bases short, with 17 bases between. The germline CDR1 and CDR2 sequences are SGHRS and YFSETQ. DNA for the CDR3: TGCGCCAGCAGCTTGGTTGGCTCAGGGGCGTTGTACGAGCAGTACTTC. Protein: CASSLVGSGALYEQYF.

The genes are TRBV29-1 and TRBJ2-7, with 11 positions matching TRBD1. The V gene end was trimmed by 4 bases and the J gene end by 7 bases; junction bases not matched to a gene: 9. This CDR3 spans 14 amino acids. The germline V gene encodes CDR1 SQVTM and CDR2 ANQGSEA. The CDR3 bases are TGCAGCGTTGTGGGACAGGGGGGCCTAGGGGAGCAGTACTTC. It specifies CSVVGQGGLGEQYF.

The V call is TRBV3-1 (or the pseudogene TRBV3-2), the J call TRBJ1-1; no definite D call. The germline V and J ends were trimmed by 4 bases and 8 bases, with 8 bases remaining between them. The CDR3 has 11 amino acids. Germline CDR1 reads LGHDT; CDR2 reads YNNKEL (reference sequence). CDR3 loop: CASSPGREAFF. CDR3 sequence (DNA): TGTGCCAGCAGCCCCGGCAGAGAAGCTTTCTTT.

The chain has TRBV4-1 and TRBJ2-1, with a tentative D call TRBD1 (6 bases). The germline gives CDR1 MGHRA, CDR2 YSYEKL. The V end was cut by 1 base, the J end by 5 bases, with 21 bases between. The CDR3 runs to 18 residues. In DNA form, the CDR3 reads TGCGCCAGCAGCCAAGTGCCAGGGGCTTCAAGGCTTAACAATGAGCAGTTCTTC. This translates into CASSQVPGASRLNNEQFF.

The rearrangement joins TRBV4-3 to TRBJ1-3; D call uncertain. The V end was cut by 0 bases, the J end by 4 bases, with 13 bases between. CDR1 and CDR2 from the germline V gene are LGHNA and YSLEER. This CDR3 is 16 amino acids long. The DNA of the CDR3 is TGCGCCAGCAGCCAAGATTCGGCGGGAGGCGGAAACACCATATATTTT. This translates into CASSQDSAGGGNTIYF.

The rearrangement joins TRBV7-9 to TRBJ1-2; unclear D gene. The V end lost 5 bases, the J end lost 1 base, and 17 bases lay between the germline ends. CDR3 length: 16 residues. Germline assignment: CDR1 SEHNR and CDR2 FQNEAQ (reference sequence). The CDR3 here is CASSPPNVRLNYGYTF. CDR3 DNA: TGTGCCAGCAGCCCTCCGAATGTTCGGCTTAACTATGGCTACACCTTC.

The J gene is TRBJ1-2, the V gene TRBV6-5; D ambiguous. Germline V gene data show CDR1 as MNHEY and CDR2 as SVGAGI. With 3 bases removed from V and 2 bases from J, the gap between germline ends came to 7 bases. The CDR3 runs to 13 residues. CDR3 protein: CASSYTENYGYTF. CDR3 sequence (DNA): TGTGCCAGCAGTTATACAGAGAACTATGGCTACACCTTC.

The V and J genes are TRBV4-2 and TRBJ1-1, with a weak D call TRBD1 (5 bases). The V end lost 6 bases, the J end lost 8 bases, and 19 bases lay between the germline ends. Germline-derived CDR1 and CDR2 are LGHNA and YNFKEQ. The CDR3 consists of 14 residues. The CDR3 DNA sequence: TGTGCCAGCAGAAACCCCGGGGACCCGGTGGAAGCTTTCTTT. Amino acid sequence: CASRNPGDPVEAFF.

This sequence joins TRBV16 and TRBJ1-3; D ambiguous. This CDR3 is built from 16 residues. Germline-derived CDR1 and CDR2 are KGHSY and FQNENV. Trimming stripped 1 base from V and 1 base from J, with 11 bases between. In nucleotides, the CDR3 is TGTGCCAGCAGCCAATGGCTACCAGAGTCTGGAAACACCATATATTTT. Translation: CASSQWLPESGNTIYF.

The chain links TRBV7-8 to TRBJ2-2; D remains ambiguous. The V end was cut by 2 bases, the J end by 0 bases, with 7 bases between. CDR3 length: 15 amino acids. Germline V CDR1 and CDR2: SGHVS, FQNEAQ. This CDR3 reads CASSLQATNTGELFF. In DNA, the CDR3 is TGTGCCAGCAGCTTACAGGCCACGAACACCGGGGAGCTGTTTTTT.

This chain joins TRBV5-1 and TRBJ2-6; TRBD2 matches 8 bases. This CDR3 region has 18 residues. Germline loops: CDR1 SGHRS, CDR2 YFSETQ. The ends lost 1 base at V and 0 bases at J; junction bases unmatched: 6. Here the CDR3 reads CASSLSSSGSSGANVLTF. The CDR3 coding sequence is TGCGCCAGCAGCTTGAGTTCCAGCGGGAGCTCTGGGGCCAACGTCCTGACTTTC.

The CDR3 DNA sequence: TGTGCCAGCAGCCCACCCCCCGGAGGAAACACCATATATTTT. This encodes CASSPPPGGNTIYF. The chain employs TRBV6-6 and TRBJ1-3; D is unresolved. The CDR3 has 14 amino acids. V was cut by 6 bases and J by 4 bases, with 13 bases left in between. Germline loops: CDR1 MNHNY, CDR2 SVGAGI (reference sequence).

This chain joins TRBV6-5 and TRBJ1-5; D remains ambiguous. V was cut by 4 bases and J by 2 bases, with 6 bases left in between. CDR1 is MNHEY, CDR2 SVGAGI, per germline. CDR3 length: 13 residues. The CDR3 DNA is TGTGCCAGCAGTTGGGGAGGCAATCAGCCCCAGCATTTT. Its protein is CASSWGGNQPQHF.

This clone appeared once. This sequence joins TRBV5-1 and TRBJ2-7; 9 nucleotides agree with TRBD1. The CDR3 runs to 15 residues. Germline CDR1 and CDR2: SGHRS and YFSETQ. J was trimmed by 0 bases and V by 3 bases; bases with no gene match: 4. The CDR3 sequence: CASSWTGVSSYEQYF. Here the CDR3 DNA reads TGCGCCAGCAGCTGGACAGGGGTGAGCTCCTACGAGCAGTACTTC. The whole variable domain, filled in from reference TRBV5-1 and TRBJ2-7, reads KAGVTQTPRYLIKTRGQQVTLSCSPISGHRSVSWYQQTPGQGLQFLFEYFSETQRNKGNFPGRFSGRQFSNSRSEMNVSTLELGDSALYLCASSWTGVSSYEQYFGPGTRLTVT.

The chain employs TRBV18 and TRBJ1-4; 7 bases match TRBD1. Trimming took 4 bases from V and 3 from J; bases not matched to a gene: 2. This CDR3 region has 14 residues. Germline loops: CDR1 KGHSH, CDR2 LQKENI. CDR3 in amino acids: CASSRQGPNEKLFF. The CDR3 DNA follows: TGTGCCAGCTCACGACAGGGACCTAATGAAAAACTGTTTTTT.

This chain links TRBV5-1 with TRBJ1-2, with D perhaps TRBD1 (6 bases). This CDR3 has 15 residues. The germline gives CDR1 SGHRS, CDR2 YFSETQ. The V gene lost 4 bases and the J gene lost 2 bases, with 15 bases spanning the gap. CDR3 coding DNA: TGCGCCAGCAGCCTCGATAGGGGGAGGAACTATGGCTACACCTTC. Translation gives CASSLDRGRNYGYTF.

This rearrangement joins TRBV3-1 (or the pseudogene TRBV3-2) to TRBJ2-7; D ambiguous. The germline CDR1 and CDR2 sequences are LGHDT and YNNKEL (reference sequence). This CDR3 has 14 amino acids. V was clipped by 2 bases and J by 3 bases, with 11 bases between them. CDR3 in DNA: TGTGCCAGCAGCCAAAGCTCTTTCCACTACGAGCAGTACTTC. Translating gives CASSQSSFHYEQYF.

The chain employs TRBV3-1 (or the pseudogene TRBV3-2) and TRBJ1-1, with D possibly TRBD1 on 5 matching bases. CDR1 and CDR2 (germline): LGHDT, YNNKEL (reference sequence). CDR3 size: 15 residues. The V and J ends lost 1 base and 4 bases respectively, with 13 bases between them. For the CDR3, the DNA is TGTGCCAGCAGCCAAGTAAGGGGATTGGGCACTGAAGCTTTCTTT. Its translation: CASSQVRGLGTEAFF.

The CDR3 DNA sequence: TGTGCCAGCAAAACCCGACACCTACTTAACTATGGCTACACCTTC. Its translation: CASKTRHLLNYGYTF. The chain carries TRBV28 and TRBJ1-2, with D hard to call. The CDR3 loop spans 15 amino acids. V shed 7 bases and J shed 1 base, with 16 bases lying between them. Germline CDR1 MDHEN, CDR2 SYDVKM.

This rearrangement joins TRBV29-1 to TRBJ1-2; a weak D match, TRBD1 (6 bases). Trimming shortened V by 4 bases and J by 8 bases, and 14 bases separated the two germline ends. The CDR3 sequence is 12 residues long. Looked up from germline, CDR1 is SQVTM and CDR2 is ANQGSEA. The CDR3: CSVGQQGRGYTF. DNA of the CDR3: TGCAGCGTTGGACAACAGGGTCGAGGCTACACCTTC. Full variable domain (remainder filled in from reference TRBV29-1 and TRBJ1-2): SAVISQKPSRDICQRGTSLTIQCQVDSQVTMMFWYRQQPGQSLTLIATANQGSEATYESGFVIDKFPISRPNLTFSTLTVSNMSPEDSSIYLCSVGQQGRGYTFGSGTRLTVV.